The T cell receptor beta chain described here comes from a study of T cell responses to AZD1222 COVID-19 vaccine. In the case of this clone: Its antigen remains unknown.

Findings and limits, study-wide: Compared with day 0, the breadth and depth of the Spike-specific TCR repertoire rose significantly after two doses of AZD1222. Only a handful of AZD1222 recipients tested seropositive at baseline. There were repertoire samples only from the period after the peak T cell response. Possibly, clonal diversity was underestimated; donors were largely white British and included more females.

The CDR3 is 15 amino acids. The V end lost 0 bases, the J end lost 6 bases, and 15 bases lay between the germline ends. Germline V CDR1 and CDR2: MGHRA, YSYEKL. Measured with immunoSEQ multiplex PCR; TCRdb has only the in-frame clones, and not every one. This sample has tens of thousands of clones, with 75% to 85% found just once. This chain connects TRBV4-1 to TRBJ2-7, with D possibly called TRBD1 or TRBD2 (5 bases each). The TCR originated in an adult in good health. Sequencing used peripheral blood, obtained on day 0 of AZD1222 vaccination. CDR3 loop: CASSQDSGVQGEQYF. CDR3 DNA sequence: TGCGCCAGCAGCCAAGATTCCGGGGTCCAGGGCGAGCAGTACTTC.